This T cell receptor (beta chain) emerged from a study of T cell responses to AZD1222 COVID-19 vaccine. General study results and limits: The repertoires were collected only after the peak T cell response. Donor demographics were predominantly white British with a female majority; clonal diversity may be underestimated. Baseline testing showed seropositivity in only six AZD1222 recipients. Receipt of two AZD1222 doses was followed by a rise in Spike-specific TCR breadth and depth.

Sequencing used immunoSEQ multiplex PCR; TCRdb keeps in-frame clones, though not all of them. The sample includes 100,000 to 150,000 clones, approximately 90% of them seen just once. As regards this clone: Its specificity is not known.

CDR3 size: 11 residues. Germline V gene lookup returns CDR1 DFQATT and CDR2 SNEGSKA (reference sequence). Trimming took off 6 bases at V and 6 bases at J, with 8 bases between the two ends. The chain couples TRBV20-1 to TRBJ2-2, with D uncertain. This clonotype originated in an adult in good health. The material sequenced was peripheral blood, taken on day 0 of MenACWY control vaccination. The CDR3 coding sequence is TGCAGTGCCAGAAAAGCCGGGGAGCTGTTTTTT. Amino acids: CSARKAGELFF.